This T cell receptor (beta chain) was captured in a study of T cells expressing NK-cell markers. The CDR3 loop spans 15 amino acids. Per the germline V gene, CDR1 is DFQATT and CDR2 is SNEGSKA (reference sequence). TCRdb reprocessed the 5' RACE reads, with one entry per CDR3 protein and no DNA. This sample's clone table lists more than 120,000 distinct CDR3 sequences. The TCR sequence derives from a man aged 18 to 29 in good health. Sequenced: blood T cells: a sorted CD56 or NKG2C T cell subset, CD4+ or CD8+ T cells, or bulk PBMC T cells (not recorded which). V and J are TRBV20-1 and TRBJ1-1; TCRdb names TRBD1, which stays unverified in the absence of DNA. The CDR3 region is CSARGGQAVNTEAFF.